Included here is one T cell receptor beta chain sequence, with context. Germline-derived CDR1 and CDR2 are SGHRS and YFSETQ. The CDR3 sequence is 16 residues long. Losses at the gene ends were 0 bases for V and 0 bases for J; bases not matched to a gene: 3. TCRdb's table, derived via immunoSEQ multiplex PCR, lists solely in-frame clones and lacks some. Among approximately 180,000 clones listed, 70% to 90% were seen once. The sample originates from a study of blood T cell repertoires in COVID-19. The sequencing input was peripheral blood. The source of this sequence is a man aged 60-69 years with acute or convalescent COVID-19. The rearrangement links TRBV5-1 to TRBJ1-2; 9 positions agree with TRBD1. The CDR3 nucleotides are TGCGCCAGCAGCTTGGGGGACAGGGCGACTAACTATGGCTACACCTTC. Protein sequence: CASSLGDRATNYGYTF. The full variable domain, completed using reference TRBV5-1 and TRBJ1-2, is KAGVTQTPRYLIKTRGQQVTLSCSPISGHRSVSWYQQTPGQGLQFLFEYFSETQRNKGNFPGRFSGRQFSNSRSEMNVSTLELGDSALYLCASSLGDRATNYGYTFGSGTRLTVV.